This is a list of T cell receptor beta chains from one sample in a study of cytomegalovirus exposure and HLA in healthy donors. TCRdb's copy holds only in-frame clones and misses some; the assay was immunoSEQ multiplex PCR. Of about 120,000 clones listed, just over 65% are singletons. Sequencing was performed on PBMCs. The receptors originated from a man in his late teens or twenties in good health and CMV-seronegative. CDR3s include the opening cysteine and the closing phenylalanine or tryptophan. The D gene is left open where the match is weak. Only part of the rows carry a size: once, few, many, or a class if the clone is expanded.

D gene: NA; J gene: TRBJ1-1; clone size: NA; V gene: TRBV19; CDR3 DNA: TGTGCCAGTAGTATTTATGGACATATAAACACTGAAGCTTTCTTT; CDR3 protein: CASSIYGHINTEAFF
D gene: TRBD1; J gene: TRBJ1-3; clone size: NA; V gene: TRBV7-9; CDR3 DNA: TGTGCCAGCAGCCGACAGGGTTCTGGAAACACCATATATTTT; CDR3 protein: CASSRQGSGNTIYF
D gene: NA; J gene: TRBJ1-5; clone size: NA; V gene: TRBV27; CDR3 DNA: TGTGCCAGTTCAGATTATAGCAATCAGCCCCAGCATTTT; CDR3 protein: CASSDYSNQPQHF
D gene: NA; J gene: TRBJ1-1; clone size: NA; V gene: TRBV6-1; CDR3 DNA: TGTGCCAGCAGTGAACGGGAAATGAACACTGAAGCTTTCTTT; CDR3 protein: CASSEREMNTEAFF
D gene: NA; J gene: TRBJ2-7; clone size: once; V gene: TRBV11-2; CDR3 DNA: TGTGCCAGCAGCTTCCCGGGGGTCCCCTACGAGCAGTACTTC; CDR3 protein: CASSFPGVPYEQYF
D gene: NA; J gene: TRBJ2-2; clone size: NA; V gene: TRBV30; CDR3 DNA: TGTGCCTGGAGTGTTTGGACAGATAACACCGGGGAGCTGTTTTTT; CDR3 protein: CAWSVWTDNTGELFF
D gene: NA; J gene: TRBJ2-7; clone size: NA; V gene: TRBV6-6; CDR3 DNA: TGTGCCAGCAGTTCCGGTCATTACGAGCAGTACTTC; CDR3 protein: CASSSGHYEQYF
D gene: NA; J gene: TRBJ2-7; clone size: NA; V gene: TRBV30; CDR3 DNA: TGTGCCTGGAGCGCGCAGGCCTACGAGCAGTACTTC; CDR3 protein: CAWSAQAYEQYF
D gene: TRBD2; J gene: TRBJ2-7; clone size: NA; V gene: TRBV7-2; CDR3 DNA: TGTGCCAGCAGCGCAAGACTAGCGTTATACGAGCAGTACTTC; CDR3 protein: CASSARLALYEQYF
D gene: NA; J gene: TRBJ2-1; clone size: NA; V gene: TRBV27; CDR3 DNA: TGTGCCAGTGGAGCATCGGGCGGGGTACCCCATGAGCAGTTCTTC; CDR3 protein: CASGASGGVPHEQFF
D gene: TRBD1; J gene: TRBJ2-7; clone size: once; V gene: TRBV27; CDR3 DNA: TGTGCCAGCAGCGACACAGGGGCCCACGAGCAGTACTTC; CDR3 protein: CASSDTGAHEQYF
D gene: TRBD2; J gene: TRBJ2-7; clone size: once; V gene: TRBV11-3; CDR3 DNA: TGTGCCAGCAGCTTAGACGGGACTAGCGGGGACGAGCAGTACTTC; CDR3 protein: CASSLDGTSGDEQYF
D gene: NA; J gene: TRBJ1-3; clone size: NA; V gene: TRBV19; CDR3 DNA: TGTGCCAGTAACAGGGCTGGAAACACCATATATTTT; CDR3 protein: CASNRAGNTIYF
D gene: NA; J gene: TRBJ2-5; clone size: NA; V gene: TRBV5-5; CDR3 DNA: TGTGCCAGCAGCTTGGATGCGGCAGTGGAGACCCAGTACTTC; CDR3 protein: CASSLDAAVETQYF
D gene: TRBD1; J gene: TRBJ1-4; clone size: NA; V gene: TRBV6-6; CDR3 DNA: TGTGCCAGCAGTTTTTCCCATTGGGACAGGGAAAAACTGTTTTTT; CDR3 protein: CASSFSHWDREKLFF
D gene: TRBD1; J gene: TRBJ1-1; clone size: NA; V gene: TRBV28; CDR3 DNA: TGTGCCAGCAGTTCGGGACAGGGGGCAGGTGAAGCTTTCTTT; CDR3 protein: CASSSGQGAGEAFF
D gene: NA; J gene: TRBJ2-7; clone size: NA; V gene: TRBV27; CDR3 DNA: TGTGCCAGCAGTGAACAGGGCGCCGAGCAGTACTTC; CDR3 protein: CASSEQGAEQYF
D gene: NA; J gene: TRBJ2-3; clone size: NA; V gene: TRBV7-7; CDR3 DNA: TGTGCCAGCAGCCTACGGAGACAGGATACGCAGTATTTT; CDR3 protein: CASSLRRQDTQYF
D gene: TRBD1; J gene: TRBJ1-1; clone size: NA; V gene: TRBV14; CDR3 DNA: TGTGCCAGCAGCCCGAGGACAGGGACAGGCCGTGAAGCTTTCTTT; CDR3 protein: CASSPRTGTGREAFF
D gene: NA; J gene: TRBJ2-7; clone size: once; V gene: TRBV2; CDR3 DNA: TGTGCCATTCATGGACATCTCTACGAGCAGTACTTC; CDR3 protein: CAIHGHLYEQYF
D gene: NA; J gene: TRBJ1-5; clone size: few; V gene: TRBV6-1; CDR3 DNA: TGTGCCAGCACCCCAGAGAGGGTCCCTAATCAGCCCCAGCATTTT; CDR3 protein: CASTPERVPNQPQHF
D gene: TRBD2; J gene: TRBJ2-3; clone size: few; V gene: TRBV5-5; CDR3 DNA: TGTGCCAGCAGCTTTCAAGCGGGGGGTAGCACAGATACGCAGTATTTT; CDR3 protein: CASSFQAGGSTDTQYF
D gene: TRBD1; J gene: TRBJ1-1; clone size: NA; V gene: TRBV6-6; CDR3 DNA: TGTGCCAGCATCCAGACAGGGATGGGCACTGAAGCTTTCTTT; CDR3 protein: CASIQTGMGTEAFF
D gene: NA; J gene: TRBJ1-5; clone size: NA; V gene: TRBV27; CDR3 DNA: TGTGCCAGCAGTTTTCGGGGTGACAATCAGCCCCAGCATTTT; CDR3 protein: CASSFRGDNQPQHF
D gene: NA; J gene: TRBJ1-5; clone size: NA; V gene: TRBV9; CDR3 DNA: TGTGCCAGCAGCGAAAGGGGAATTCAGCCCCAGCATTTT; CDR3 protein: CASSERGIQPQHF
D gene: TRBD1; J gene: TRBJ2-2; clone size: NA; V gene: TRBV7-9; CDR3 DNA: TGTGCCAGCAGCGGGAACAGGGGTACCGGCGGGGAGCTGTTTTTT; CDR3 protein: CASSGNRGTGGELFF
D gene: TRBD2; J gene: TRBJ2-3; clone size: few; V gene: TRBV9; CDR3 DNA: TGTGCCAGCAGTGATAGCGGGGTAAGCCCAGATACGCAGTATTTT; CDR3 protein: CASSDSGVSPDTQYF
D gene: TRBD1; J gene: TRBJ2-3; clone size: NA; V gene: TRBV30; CDR3 DNA: TGTGCCTGGAGGGGACAGGCCCGGGGGGATACGCAGTATTTT; CDR3 protein: CAWRGQARGDTQYF
D gene: NA; J gene: TRBJ1-1; clone size: NA; V gene: TRBV5-1; CDR3 DNA: TGCGCCAGCAGCTTAACAGGGATCAACACTGAAGCTTTCTTT; CDR3 protein: CASSLTGINTEAFF
D gene: NA; J gene: TRBJ2-7; clone size: few; V gene: TRBV19; CDR3 DNA: TGTGCCAGCTCCCCAAGGCGGCAGGGTATTTACGAGCAGTACTTC; CDR3 protein: CASSPRRQGIYEQYF
D gene: NA; J gene: TRBJ1-1; clone size: NA; V gene: TRBV11-2; CDR3 DNA: TGTGCCAGCAGCTTACAGGGTATAATGAACACTGAAGCTTTCTTT; CDR3 protein: CASSLQGIMNTEAFF
D gene: TRBD1; J gene: TRBJ2-5; clone size: NA; V gene: TRBV5-1; CDR3 DNA: TGCGCCAGCAGGACACAGGGGGCGTTGGGGACCCAGTACTTC; CDR3 protein: CASRTQGALGTQYF
D gene: TRBD1; J gene: TRBJ2-7; clone size: once; V gene: TRBV10-1; CDR3 DNA: TGCGCCAGGGGACAGGCGGGCTCCTACGAGCAGTACTTC; CDR3 protein: CARGQAGSYEQYF
D gene: NA; J gene: TRBJ1-1; clone size: NA; V gene: TRBV13; CDR3 DNA: TGTGCCAGCAGCTTAGGTACAGAAAGGATCAACACTGAAGCTTTCTTT; CDR3 protein: CASSLGTERINTEAFF
D gene: NA; J gene: TRBJ1-2; clone size: NA; V gene: TRBV7-9; CDR3 DNA: TGTGCCAGCAGCCCACGTCGGGGGGCCGCCGGGCGCTATGGCTACACCTTC; CDR3 protein: CASSPRRGAAGRYGYTF
D gene: TRBD2; J gene: TRBJ2-2; clone size: NA; V gene: TRBV7-9; CDR3 DNA: TGTGCCAGCAGCTCCCTAACTAGCGGAGACGTCACCGGGGAGCTGTTTTTT; CDR3 protein: CASSSLTSGDVTGELFF
D gene: NA; J gene: TRBJ2-7; clone size: NA; V gene: TRBV6-5; CDR3 DNA: TGTGCCAGCAGTTACGTAAGACAGAGCTACGAGCAGTACTTC; CDR3 protein: CASSYVRQSYEQYF
D gene: TRBD1; J gene: TRBJ1-2; clone size: NA; V gene: TRBV2; CDR3 DNA: TGTGCCAGCGGCCGGGACAGGGACCGGTATGGCTACACCTTC; CDR3 protein: CASGRDRDRYGYTF
D gene: NA; J gene: TRBJ1-4; clone size: NA; V gene: TRBV9; CDR3 DNA: TGTGCCAGCAGTCGGGGGGCGAGAGAAAAACTGTTTTTT; CDR3 protein: CASSRGAREKLFF
D gene: NA; J gene: TRBJ2-7; clone size: NA; V gene: TRBV30; CDR3 DNA: TGTGCCTGGAGTGTACAGGAGACGGGAGCCTACGAGCAGTACTTC; CDR3 protein: CAWSVQETGAYEQYF